The rows below give T cell receptor beta chains drawn from one sample of a study of blood T cell repertoires in COVID-19. Profiled with immunoSEQ multiplex PCR; TCRdb holds only in-frame clones, not every one. The sample lists 280,000 or so clones, approximately 86% occurring once. Sequencing used peripheral blood. The receptor source for this set is a woman younger than 45 who had recovered from COVID-19. The CDR3 runs from the conserved cysteine through the conserved F or W. A D gene is named only where the DNA matches it firmly. The size entry is marked missing in some rows and otherwise reads once, few, many or a size class.

D gene	V gene	clone size	J gene	CDR3 protein	CDR3 DNA
NA	TRBV7-9	NA	TRBJ2-7	CASSETGYEQYF	TGTGCCAGCAGCGAAACAGGCTACGAGCAGTACTTC
NA	TRBV3-1/TRBV3-2	NA	TRBJ1-2	CASSQARSDGYTF	TGTGCCAGCAGCCAAGCGAGATCGGATGGCTACACCTTC
NA	TRBV24-1	NA	TRBJ2-1	CATSDQSQGPPYYEQFF	TGTGCCACCAGTGATCAATCACAGGGTCCCCCATACTATGAGCAGTTCTTC
TRBD1	TRBV6-1	NA	TRBJ2-6	CASSGTGAFGANVLTF	TGTGCCAGCAGTGGGACAGGGGCTTTTGGGGCCAACGTCCTGACTTTC
NA	TRBV9	NA	TRBJ2-7	CASSVGAGGDEQYF	TGTGCCAGCAGCGTAGGAGCCGGAGGGGACGAGCAGTACTTC
NA	TRBV11-3	NA	TRBJ1-1	CASSLPRRSTEAFF	TGTGCCAGCAGCTTACCCCGACGGAGCACTGAAGCTTTCTTT
NA	TRBV19	once	TRBJ1-1	CASSIDGGNMNTEAFF	TGTGCCAGTAGTATTGACGGGGGGAACATGAACACTGAAGCTTTCTTT
NA	TRBV24-1	NA	TRBJ2-2	CATEGQPANTGELFF	TGTGCCACCGAGGGACAACCTGCGAACACCGGGGAGCTGTTTTTT
NA	TRBV6-5	few	TRBJ2-7	CASGGDRTPYEQYF	TGTGCCAGCGGGGGGGACAGGACCCCCTACGAGCAGTACTTC
NA	TRBV5-1	NA	TRBJ1-5	CASSLGSERNQPQHF	TGCGCCAGCAGCTTGGGGTCTGAGCGCAATCAGCCCCAGCATTTT
NA	TRBV6-5	once	TRBJ1-3	CATRFFTGNTIYF	TGTGCCACCAGGTTCTTTACTGGAAACACCATATATTTT
TRBD2	TRBV14	NA	TRBJ2-7	CASSHLASGPLYEQYF	TGTGCCAGCAGCCACCTGGCTAGCGGGCCACTCTACGAGCAGTACTTC
NA	TRBV4-1	NA	TRBJ2-3	CASSQPRKGGTQYF	TGCGCCAGCAGCCAACCCCGAAAGGGGGGGACGCAGTATTTT
TRBD1	TRBV28	NA	TRBJ1-6	CASSLTSGGSPLHF	TGTGCCAGCAGTTTAACGTCAGGGGGCTCACCCCTCCACTTT
TRBD1	TRBV2	NA	TRBJ1-2	CASSASGTAYGYTF	TGTGCCAGCAGCGCGTCCGGGACAGCGTATGGCTACACCTTC
NA	TRBV19	NA	TRBJ1-1	CASSPRQVKNTEAFF	TGTGCCAGTAGTCCGCGACAGGTAAAGAACACTGAAGCTTTCTTT
TRBD2	TRBV28	few	TRBJ2-7	CASSSGLAGGLYEQYF	TGTGCCAGCAGTTCCGGACTAGCGGGAGGATTATACGAGCAGTACTTC
NA	TRBV7-2	NA	TRBJ1-1	CASTRSGYENTEAFF	TGTGCCAGCACTAGGTCGGGGTATGAGAACACTGAAGCTTTCTTT
NA	TRBV11-2	NA	TRBJ2-5	CASSPRAVGREVETQYF	TGTGCCAGCAGCCCCCGTGCTGTGGGCAGGGAGGTAGAGACCCAGTACTTC